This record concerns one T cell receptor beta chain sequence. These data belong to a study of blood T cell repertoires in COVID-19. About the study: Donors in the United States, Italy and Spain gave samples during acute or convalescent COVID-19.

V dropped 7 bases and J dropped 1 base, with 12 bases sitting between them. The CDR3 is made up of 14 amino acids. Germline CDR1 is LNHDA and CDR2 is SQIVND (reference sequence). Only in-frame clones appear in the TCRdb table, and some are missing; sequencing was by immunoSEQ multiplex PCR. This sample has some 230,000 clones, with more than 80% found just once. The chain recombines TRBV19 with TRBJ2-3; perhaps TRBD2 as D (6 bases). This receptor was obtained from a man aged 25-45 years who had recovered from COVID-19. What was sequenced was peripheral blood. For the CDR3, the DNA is TGTGCCAGTATTGGGGCTAGCGGCACAGATACGCAGTATTTT. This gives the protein CASIGASGTDTQYF.